The 26 T cell receptor beta chains below were found in one sample sequenced in a study of Graves' ophthalmopathy and Graves' hyperthyroidism. TCR beta CDR3 amplification used RNA transcripts. HTBI primers were employed in first-round RT-PCR, then a second-round multiplex PCR followed. TCRdb called the multiplex PCR reads again in MiXCR, with one record for every CDR3 protein. The sample gives 650,000 to 900,000 distinct CDR3 sequences, 40% of which show up once; around 40% is in the top ten. The sequenced material came from peripheral blood. Source of these receptors: an adult man with Graves' ophthalmopathy.

As for this clonotype: One end of the junction does not line up with germline, which may come from a read error. The V gene is TRBV11-1, the J gene TRBJ1-2; no clear D. Germline-derived CDR1 and CDR2 are SGHAT and FQDESV (reference sequence). The CDR3 has 15 residues. CDR3 DNA sequence: TGCGCCAGCAGCCAAGAGGGCCACTCCCCCAATGGCTACACCTTC. This encodes CASSQEGHSPNGYTF.

Note on this clonotype: Being one base from a much bigger clone, this may be a read error. The chain links TRBV25-1 to TRBJ2-2; no reliable D call. Germline CDR1 and CDR2: MGHDK and SYGVNS. This CDR3 comprises 10 residues. The CDR3: CTSSSGELFF. In DNA form, the CDR3 reads TGTACCAGCAGCTCCGGGGAGCTGTTTTTT.

This chain links TRBV25-1 with TRBJ2-5; a weak D match, TRBD1 (5 bases). With the DNA end fitting TRBJ2-7 better, the J assignment may be wrong. The CDR3 runs to 13 residues. CDR1 and CDR2 (germline): MGHDK, SYGVNS. This chain's CDR3 is CASRSTAAYEQYF. The CDR3 DNA sequence: TGTGCCAGCAGATCGACAGCAGCTTACGAGCAGTACTTC.

The sample holds a few counts of this clonotype. The chain uses TRBV2 and TRBJ2-6; 7 nucleotides line up with TRBD2. The CDR3 is 16 amino acids. After removal of 6 bases from V and 2 bases from J, the junction contained 7 bases not matched to a gene. CDR1 is SNHLY and CDR2 is FYNNEI in the germline V gene. The CDR3 DNA reads TGTGCCAGCAGGGCCTGGGGGGGGACTGGGGCCAACGTCCTGACTTTC. Its translation is CASRAWGGTGANVLTF.

The V gene is TRBV25-1, the J gene TRBJ1-1, with D hard to call. Germline loops: CDR1 MGHDK, CDR2 SYGVNS. The CDR3 sequence is 11 residues long. The V and J ends lost 8 bases and 1 base respectively, with 5 bases between them. CDR3 nucleotides: TGTGCCAGCCTACCGAACACTGAAGCTTTCTTT. Protein sequence: CASLPNTEAFF.

This clonotype was seen repeatedly, ten times or more. The rearrangement joins TRBV7-2 to TRBJ2-5; 8 bases fit TRBD2. From germline, CDR1 is SGHTA and CDR2 FQGNSA. V lost 5 bases to trimming and J lost 7 bases; unmatched junction nucleotides: 18. This CDR3 comprises 17 residues. The CDR3 loop is CASSPVLYSGGAGTQYF. The CDR3 DNA follows: TGTGCCAGCAGCCCTGTTCTCTACTCCGGGGGGGCCGGGACCCAGTACTTC.

With respect to this clonotype: The DNA is omitted, as the CDR3 cannot be located on it reliably, and the CDR3 follows TCRdb's listing. The chain couples TRBV29-1 to TRBJ2-2. CDR1 is SQVTM and CDR2 is ANQGSEA in the germline V gene. The CDR3 length is 18 residues, termini included. CDR3: CSVDVVVQETQYFGELFF.

The chain carries TRBV12-3 or TRBV12-4 and TRBJ1-5, with TRBD1 matching over 8 bases. The CDR3 runs 15 residues. After removal of 0 bases from V and 7 bases from J, the junction contained 5 bases not matched to a gene. The CDR3 nucleotides are TGTGCCAGCAGTTTAGCGGACAGGGAAGGGCAGCCCCAGCATTTT. As protein: CASSLADREGQPQHF.

CDR3 DNA: TGCAGCGTGGGCGGTACGGCGGGGGGAAATGAAAAACTGTTTTTT. Translating gives CSVGGTAGGNEKLFF. The chain employs TRBV29-1 and TRBJ1-4, with D perhaps TRBD1 (5 bases). CDR1 and CDR2 from the germline V gene are SQVTM and ANQGSEA. This CDR3 has 15 amino acids. Trimming cost V 6 bases and J 5 bases, with 19 bases left between them.

This clonotype has a count of ten or more. CDR3 DNA: TGTGCCAGCAGCGCCCGGGGGCCGCGCGACGAGCAGTACTTC. This gives the protein CASSARGPRDEQYF. The chain links TRBV7-9 to TRBJ2-7; D is tentatively TRBD1 or TRBD2 (6 bases each). There are 14 residues in the CDR3. Germline lookup yields CDR1 SEHNR and CDR2 FQNEAQ (reference sequence). The germline V and J ends were trimmed by 5 bases and 5 bases, with 16 bases remaining between them. The full variable domain, with the rest looked up from reference TRBV7-9 and TRBJ2-7, is DTGVSQNPRHKITKRGQNVTFRCDPISEHNRLYWYRQTLGQGPEFLTYFQNEAQLEKSRLLSDRFSAERPKGSFSTLEIQRTEQGDSAMYLCASSARGPRDEQYFGPGTRLTVT.

The chain is built from TRBV7-9 and TRBJ2-7; 15 bases are a match to TRBD2. CDR1 and CDR2 (germline): SEHNR, FQNEAQ (reference sequence). Trimming cost V 6 bases and J 2 bases; bases outside gene matches: 11. The CDR3 has 18 residues. The CDR3 sequence: CASRTTGLAGGPAYEQYF. In nucleotides, the CDR3 is TGTGCCAGCAGAACTACCGGACTAGCGGGAGGGCCCGCCTACGAGCAGTACTTC. Combining the CDR3 with reference TRBV7-9 and TRBJ2-7 gives the whole variable domain DTGVSQNPRHKITKRGQNVTFRCDPISEHNRLYWYRQTLGQGPEFLTYFQNEAQLEKSRLLSDRFSAERPKGSFSTLEIQRTEQGDSAMYLCASRTTGLAGGPAYEQYFGPGTRLTVT.

The rearrangement joins TRBV7-9 to TRBJ1-2; TRBD1 aligns across 7 bases. CDR1 is SEHNR, CDR2 FQNEAQ, per germline (reference sequence). The CDR3 contains 16 residues. Unmatched junction bases numbered 14, after V lost 6 bases and J lost 4 bases. CDR3: CASSAGTAAWGYGYTF. DNA of the CDR3: TGTGCCAGCAGTGCCGGGACAGCCGCATGGGGCTATGGCTACACCTTC.

This clonotype was detected many times. The rearrangement links TRBV7-9 to TRBJ1-2, with 8 bases that match TRBD1. CDR1 and CDR2 (germline): SEHNR, FQNEAQ (reference sequence). The CDR3 has 14 amino acids. The ends lost 3 bases at V and 4 bases at J; junction bases unmatched: 4. CDR3 protein: CASSLPGGIYGYTF. The CDR3 coding sequence is TGTGCCAGCAGCTTGCCAGGGGGCATCTATGGCTACACCTTC.

Only a few counts were recorded for this clonotype. V gene TRBV7-2 combines with J gene TRBJ2-3; D remains unclear. The CDR3 covers 13 residues. With 0 bases removed from V and 2 bases from J, the gap between germline ends came to 3 bases. CDR1 and CDR2 from the germline V gene are SGHTA and FQGNSA. CDR3 sequence (DNA): TGTGCCAGCAGCTTAGCGGCCACAGATACGCAGTATTTT. This encodes CASSLAATDTQYF.

Comments on this clonotype: Germline and junction disagree at one end, which may indicate a read error. This chain links TRBV2 with TRBJ2-1; D gene uncertain. The CDR3 is made up of 10 amino acids. In germline, CDR1 is SNHLY, CDR2 FYNNEI. The DNA of the CDR3 is TGTGCCAGCAGTGAGGTTGGGCAGATCTTC. Amino acid sequence: CASSEVGQIF.

This clonotype appeared many times. This chain connects TRBV14 to TRBJ1-4; D not resolved. Germline values: CDR1 SGHDN, CDR2 FVKESK. The ends were cut back, 1 base at V and 6 bases at J, with 18 bases in the middle. This CDR3 spans 17 amino acids. CDR3 region: CASSQVGLRNSHEKLFF. Written as DNA, the CDR3 is TGTGCCAGCAGCCAAGTAGGTCTCCGGAACAGCCATGAAAAACTGTTTTTT.

This clonotype was observed many times. The J gene is TRBJ1-5, the V gene TRBV7-9; D is undetermined. Germline loops: CDR1 SEHNR, CDR2 FQNEAQ (reference sequence). CDR3 size: 12 residues. Trimming pared 4 bases from V and 5 bases from J, leaving 6 bases between. The CDR3 sequence: CASSSPDQPQHF. CDR3 in DNA: TGTGCCAGCAGCTCACCGGATCAGCCCCAGCATTTT.

CDR3 sequence: CATSKRTSGRAYEQYF. DNA of the CDR3: TGTGCCACCAGCAAACGGACTAGCGGGAGGGCCTACGAGCAGTACTTC. The chain recombines TRBV15 with TRBJ2-7, with 15 bases that match TRBD2. The trim removed 4 bases at V and 2 bases at J, leaving 3 bases unmatched. The CDR3 is 16 amino acids. CDR1 and CDR2 from the germline V gene are LNHNV and YYDKDF (reference sequence).

This chain uses TRBV9 with TRBJ1-2; tentative D call: TRBD1 (5 bases). This CDR3 region has 15 residues. Germline values: CDR1 SGDLS, CDR2 YYNGEE. V lost 3 bases and J 3 bases, leaving 15 bases between the germline ends. The CDR3 DNA reads TGTGCCAGCAGCGAAACAGGATCATCAGACTATGGCTACACCTTC. Protein sequence: CASSETGSSDYGYTF.

Here the CDR3 reads CASSGEDTQYF. CDR3 bases: TGTGCCAGCAGTGGTGAGGATACGCAGTATTTT. The chain recombines TRBV2 with TRBJ2-3; D not certain. The CDR3 contains 11 residues. In germline, CDR1 is SNHLY, CDR2 FYNNEI. V was pared by 4 bases and J by 6 bases, with 5 bases between.

This clonotype was counted ten times or more. The rearrangement uses TRBV19 and TRBJ2-6; a weak D match, TRBD1 (5 bases). Germline V lookup: CDR1 LNHDA, CDR2 SQIVND (reference sequence). The CDR3 runs 17 residues. Between the trimmed V and J ends, which lost 5 bases and 0 bases, there was a span of 14 bases. CDR3 protein: CASSPRGSYSGANVLTF. The CDR3 bases are TGTGCCAGTAGTCCAAGGGGCTCGTACTCTGGGGCCAACGTCCTGACTTTC.

This clonotype was seen repeatedly, ten times or more. This rearrangement joins TRBV25-1 to TRBJ2-5; 10 bases are shared with TRBD1. Losses at the gene ends were 5 bases for V and 5 bases for J; bases not matched to a gene: 8. This CDR3 has 15 amino acids. Germline V gene lookup returns CDR1 MGHDK and CDR2 SYGVNS. The CDR3 DNA follows: TGTGCCAGCAGTCCAGGGACAGGGGATATGGAGACCCAGTACTTC. Its translation is CASSPGTGDMETQYF.

Many counts were recorded for this clonotype. CDR3: CASSLYGQNYGYTF. CDR3 bases: TGTGCCAGCAGCTTATACGGACAGAACTATGGCTACACCTTC. The V call is TRBV7-2, the J call TRBJ1-2; the D gene is possibly TRBD1 (6 bases). CDR3 length equals 14 residues. Trimming took 2 bases from V and 2 from J, leaving 9 bases between them. CDR1 is SGHTA, CDR2 FQGNSA, per germline.

The table lists this clonotype with a few counts. This rearrangement joins TRBV7-9 to TRBJ1-4; D is possibly TRBD1 (5 bases). V was clipped by 5 bases and J by 8 bases, with 15 bases between them. This CDR3 contains 14 residues. Germline V gene data show CDR1 as SEHNR and CDR2 as FQNEAQ (reference sequence). CDR3 sequence (DNA): TGTGCCAGCAGCCCAACTACGGGGGGGGAAAAACTGTTTTTT. It specifies CASSPTTGGEKLFF. The full variable domain, rest sourced from reference TRBV7-9 and TRBJ1-4, is DTGVSQNPRHKITKRGQNVTFRCDPISEHNRLYWYRQTLGQGPEFLTYFQNEAQLEKSRLLSDRFSAERPKGSFSTLEIQRTEQGDSAMYLCASSPTTGGEKLFFGSGTQLSVL.

The chain carries TRBV10-3 and TRBJ1-6; no reliable D call. The CDR3 contains 17 residues. Germline V gene data show CDR1 as ENHRY and CDR2 as SYGVKD. The CDR3 nucleotides are TGTGCAATCTCGAGTTCGGGAACAGCCACGGGCAATTCACCCCTCCACTTT. Translation gives CAISSSGTATGNSPLHF.

The chain employs TRBV7-9 and TRBJ2-7; the D gene is possibly TRBD1 (5 bases). Germline values: CDR1 SEHNR, CDR2 FQNEAQ (reference sequence). There are 14 residues in the CDR3. The V and J ends lost 0 bases and 7 bases respectively, with 13 bases between them. Here the CDR3 DNA reads TGTGCCAGCAGCTTAGCAGGGGCAGCGAGGGAGCAGTACTTC. It is translated as CASSLAGAAREQYF.